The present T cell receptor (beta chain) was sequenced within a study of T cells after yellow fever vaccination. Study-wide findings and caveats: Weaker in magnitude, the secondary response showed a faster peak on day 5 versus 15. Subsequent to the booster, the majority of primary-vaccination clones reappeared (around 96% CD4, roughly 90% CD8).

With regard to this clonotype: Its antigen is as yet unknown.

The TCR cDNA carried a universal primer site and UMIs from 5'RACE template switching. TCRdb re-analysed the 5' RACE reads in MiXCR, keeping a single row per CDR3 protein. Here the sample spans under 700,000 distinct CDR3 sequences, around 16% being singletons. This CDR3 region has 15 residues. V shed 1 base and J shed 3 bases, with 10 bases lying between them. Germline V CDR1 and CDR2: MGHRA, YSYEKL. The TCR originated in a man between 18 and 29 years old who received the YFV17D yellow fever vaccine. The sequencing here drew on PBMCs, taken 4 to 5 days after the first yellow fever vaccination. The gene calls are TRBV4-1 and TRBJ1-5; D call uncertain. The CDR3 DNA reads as TGCGCCAGCAGCCAAGGTAACAGCCACAATCAGCCCCAGCATTTT. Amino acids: CASSQGNSHNQPQHF.